This T cell receptor beta chain was found in a study of blood T cell repertoires in COVID-19. Turning to the study itself: Acute and convalescent COVID-19 samples came from the United States, Italy and Spain. Sample material is recorded as cDNA or gDNA derived from T cells, B-cell-depleted T cells, or PBMCs.

The table came from immunoSEQ multiplex PCR; TCRdb's copy has only in-frame clones and leaves some out. The sample holds tens of thousands of clones; around 85% are singletons and the top ten take approximately 8%. The CDR3 is 15 residues long. Germline assignment: CDR1 LNHDA and CDR2 SQIVND (reference sequence). Trimming removed 4 bases from V and 0 bases from J; junction bases left unmatched: 3. The chain uses TRBV19 and TRBJ2-7; 10 positions agree with TRBD2. The clonotype comes from a man aged 25 to 40 with acute or convalescent COVID-19. Sequences were obtained from peripheral blood. The CDR3 sequence: CASSTSGGSSYEQYF. In DNA, the CDR3 is TGTGCCAGTAGTACTAGCGGGGGCAGCTCCTACGAGCAGTACTTC. Based on the CDR3 plus reference TRBV19 and TRBJ2-7, the full variable domain is DGGITQSPKYLFRKEGQNVTLSCEQNLNHDAMYWYRQDPGQGLRLIYYSQIVNDFQKGDIAEGYSVSREKKESFPLTVTSAQKNPTAFYLCASSTSGGSSYEQYFGPGTRLTVT.